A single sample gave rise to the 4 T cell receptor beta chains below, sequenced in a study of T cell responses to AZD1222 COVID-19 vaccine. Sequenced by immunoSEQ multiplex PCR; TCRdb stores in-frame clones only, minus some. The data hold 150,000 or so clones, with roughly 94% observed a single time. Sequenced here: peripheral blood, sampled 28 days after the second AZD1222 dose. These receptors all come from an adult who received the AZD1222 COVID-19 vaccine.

CDR3 coding DNA: TGTGCCAGCAGACTAGCGGGCACCGGGGAGCTGTTTTTT. It specifies CASRLAGTGELFF. This chain joins TRBV6-5 and TRBJ2-2, with 9 bases matching TRBD2. The CDR3 loop spans 13 amino acids. The trim removed 6 bases at V and 4 bases at J, leaving 0 bases unmatched. Germline-derived CDR1 and CDR2 are MNHEY and SVGAGI.

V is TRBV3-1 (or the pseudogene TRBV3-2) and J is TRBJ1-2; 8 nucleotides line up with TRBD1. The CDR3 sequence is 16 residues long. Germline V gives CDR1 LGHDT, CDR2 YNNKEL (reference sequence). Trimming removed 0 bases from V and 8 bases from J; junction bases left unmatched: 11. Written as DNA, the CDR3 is TGTGCCAGCAGCCAAGAGGGGACAGGATCCTATGAGGGCTACACCTTC. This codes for CASSQEGTGSYEGYTF.

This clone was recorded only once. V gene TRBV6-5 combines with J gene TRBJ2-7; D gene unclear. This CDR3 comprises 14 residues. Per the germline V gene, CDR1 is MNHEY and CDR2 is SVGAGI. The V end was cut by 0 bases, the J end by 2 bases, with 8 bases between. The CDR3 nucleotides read TGTGCCAGCAGTTACTCCGCAGGTGCCTACGAGCAGTACTTC. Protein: CASSYSAGAYEQYF.

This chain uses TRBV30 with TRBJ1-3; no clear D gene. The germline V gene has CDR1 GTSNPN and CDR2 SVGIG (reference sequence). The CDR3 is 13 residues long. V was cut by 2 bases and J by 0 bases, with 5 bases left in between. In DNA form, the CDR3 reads TGTGCCTGGAGTCTCGTCTCTGGAAACACCATATATTTT. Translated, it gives CAWSLVSGNTIYF.